What follows are 31 T cell receptor beta chains derived from one specimen sequenced in a study of T cell repertoires in cytomegalovirus infection. TCRdb re-called the reads with MiXCR, one entry per CDR3 protein. The table has more than 200,000 distinct CDR3 sequences, roughly 10% seen once. Input material: PBMCs. These receptors came from a human donor in good health (CMV status not recorded). Some clones in this sample may be carry-over from other donors' samples.

This chain links TRBV5-1 with TRBJ2-7; D not certain. Trimming stripped 1 base from V and 1 base from J, with 9 bases between. This CDR3 region has 14 residues. CDR1 is SGHRS and CDR2 is YFSETQ in the germline V gene. CDR3 residues: CASSLRDLSYEQYF. DNA of the CDR3: TGCGCCAGCAGCTTGCGTGACCTATCCTACGAGCAGTACTTC.

This rearrangement joins TRBV12-5 to TRBJ2-2; D is unclear. CDR3 length equals 16 residues. From germline, CDR1 is LGHNT and CDR2 FRNRAP. V lost 6 bases to trimming and J lost 3 bases, with 17 bases between them. The CDR3 nucleotides are TGTGCTAGTGGCCCCCGGCGGCAATTAGACACCGGGGAGCTGTTTTTT. This sequence encodes CASGPRRQLDTGELFF.

This clonotype was seen many times. The chain is built from TRBV6-1 and TRBJ1-6; D is unclear. CDR3 length: 16 amino acids. The V end lost 4 bases, the J end lost 8 bases, and 18 bases lay between the germline ends. Looked up from germline, CDR1 is MNHNS and CDR2 is SASEGT. CDR3 nucleotide sequence: TGTGCCAGCAGTGCCCGAGGTCCTAATCCCGATTCACCCCTCCACTTT. It is translated as CASSARGPNPDSPLHF.

This clonotype was found many times. The rearrangement uses TRBV7-2 and TRBJ2-7; D is possibly TRBD1 (6 bases). This CDR3 contains 15 residues. Deletions cut 1 base from V and 1 base from J, with 11 bases between. Germline V lookup: CDR1 SGHTA, CDR2 FQGNSA. The CDR3 nucleotides read TGTGCCAGCAGCTTAGGTCAGACAGGTTCCTACGAGCAGTACTTC. Translated: CASSLGQTGSYEQYF.

Ten or more counts support this clonotype. J is TRBJ1-1 and V is TRBV4-1, with D perhaps matching TRBD1 (6 bases). CDR3 size: 15 residues. The germline CDR1 and CDR2 sequences are MGHRA and YSYEKL. V was shortened by 1 base and J by 5 bases, with 14 bases between the two germline ends. The CDR3: CASSQVGAGDTEAFF. CDR3 coding DNA: TGCGCCAGCAGCCAAGTGGGGGCAGGGGATACTGAAGCTTTCTTT.

This clonotype was counted at least ten times. The chain combines TRBV28 with TRBJ2-5; the D is unclear. The germline V and J ends were trimmed by 3 bases and 5 bases, with 10 bases remaining between them. CDR1 MDHEN and CDR2 SYDVKM come from the germline V gene. The CDR3 runs to 13 residues. CDR3 amino acids: CASSLPPWETQYF. CDR3 nucleotides: TGTGCCAGCAGTTTGCCTCCTTGGGAGACCCAGTACTTC.

This clonotype was seen many times. The gene calls are TRBV24-1 and TRBJ2-7; D might be TRBD2 (5 bases). The CDR3 covers 13 residues. V was clipped by 9 bases and J by 7 bases, with 18 bases between them. The V gene's germline CDR1 is KGHDR and CDR2 SFDVKD. CDR3 region: CATAEGPGQEQYF. CDR3 sequence (DNA): TGTGCCACCGCAGAGGGCCCGGGTCAGGAGCAGTACTTC.

The chain has TRBV7-3 and TRBJ1-1; the D gene is possibly TRBD1 (6 bases). CDR1 SGHTA and CDR2 FQGTGA come from the germline V gene. Trimming took 3 bases from V and 6 from J, leaving 17 bases between them. There are 15 residues in the CDR3. CDR3 bases: TGTGCCAGCAGCTTCCGACAGGTCGGGATCTCTGAAGCTTTCTTT. Residues: CASSFRQVGISEAFF.

This clonotype was observed at least ten times. The chain carries TRBV7-2 and TRBJ1-1; D remains ambiguous. Trimming took 2 bases from V and 7 from J, leaving 11 bases between them. The CDR3 totals 13 residues. The germline gives CDR1 SGHTA, CDR2 FQGNSA. The CDR3 DNA reads TGTGCCAGCAGCTTAAAATCGGGGATTGAAGCTTTCTTT. Encoded protein: CASSLKSGIEAFF.

A word on this clonotype: This clone may be a read error of a much larger clone one base away. The rearrangement joins TRBV5-5 to TRBJ1-6; D uncertain. Germline V gene data show CDR1 as SGHKS and CDR2 as YYEKEE (reference sequence). The length of the CDR3 is 19 residues. CDR3 sequence: CASSLDGGQASSYNSPLRF. CDR3 coding DNA: TGTGCCAGCAGCTTGGACGGTGGGCAGGCCAGCTCCTATAATTCACCCCTCCGCTTT.

This clonotype was seen at least ten times. This chain joins TRBV7-2 and TRBJ2-5; TRBD1 agrees at 7 bases. The J segment lost 5 bases and the V segment lost 3 bases, leaving 6 bases of the junction unmatched. Germline V gene data show CDR1 as SGHTA and CDR2 as FQGNSA. This CDR3 has 14 amino acids. CDR3 sequence: CASSLTGYRETQYF. DNA of the CDR3: TGTGCCAGCAGCTTGACAGGGTACCGCGAGACCCAGTACTTC. The entire variable domain, with the rest obtained from reference TRBV7-2 and TRBJ2-5, is as follows: GAGVSQSPSNKVTEKGKDVELRCDPISGHTALYWYRQSLGQGLEFLIYFQGNSAPDKSGLPSDRFSAERTGGSVSTLTIQRTQQEDSAVYLCASSLTGYRETQYFGPGTRLLVL.

This chain links TRBV2 with TRBJ2-3; the D gene is possibly TRBD2 (5 bases). Looked up from germline, CDR1 is SNHLY and CDR2 is FYNNEI. CDR3 length: 11 residues. V gave up 3 bases and J gave up 9 bases, with 7 bases separating them. The CDR3 sequence is CASSEGDTQYF. The CDR3 bases are TGTGCCAGCAGTGAGGGAGACACGCAGTATTTT. The whole variable domain, filled in from reference TRBV2 and TRBJ2-3, reads EPEVTQTPSHQVTQMGQEVILRCVPISNHLYFYWYRQILGQKVEFLVSFYNNEISEKSEIFDDQFSVERPDGSNFTLKIRSTKLEDSAMYFCASSEGDTQYFGPGTRLTVL.

This clonotype came up many times. The chain has TRBV12-3 or TRBV12-4 and TRBJ2-2; no clear D. V lost 3 bases, J lost 2 bases, and 7 bases lay in between. CDR3 size: 14 residues. The CDR3, as DNA: TGTGCCAGCAGTTTTGCGGACAACACCGGGGAGCTGTTTTTT. It encodes CASSFADNTGELFF.

This clonotype was picked up a small number of times. The rearrangement uses TRBV6-5 and TRBJ1-1; D ambiguous. This CDR3 spans 13 amino acids. Looked up from germline, CDR1 is MNHEY and CDR2 is SVGAGI. V was shortened by 2 bases and J by 6 bases, with 10 bases between the two germline ends. In DNA form, the CDR3 reads TGTGCCAGCAGTTACCTAGCGCGACCTGAAGCTTTCTTT. Residues: CASSYLARPEAFF.

This clonotype occurred many times. This chain links TRBV19 with TRBJ1-1; a possible D gene is TRBD1 (6 bases). The CDR3 extends over 15 amino acids. V was trimmed by 5 bases and J by 1 base, leaving 14 bases between them. The germline V gene encodes CDR1 LNHDA and CDR2 SQIVND (reference sequence). DNA for the CDR3: TGTGCCAGTAGTCCAACGACAGGACAGAACACTGAAGCTTTCTTT. Translating it yields CASSPTTGQNTEAFF. The whole variable domain, remainder taken from reference TRBV19 and TRBJ1-1, is DGGITQSPKYLFRKEGQNVTLSCEQNLNHDAMYWYRQDPGQGLRLIYYSQIVNDFQKGDIAEGYSVSREKKESFPLTVTSAQKNPTAFYLCASSPTTGQNTEAFFGQGTRLTVV.

V gene TRBV2 combines with J gene TRBJ1-1; D uncertain. The V end was cut by 3 bases, the J end by 2 bases, with 7 bases between. The CDR3 covers 13 residues. Germline assignment: CDR1 SNHLY and CDR2 FYNNEI. The CDR3 sequence: CASSENSNTEAFF. Here the CDR3 DNA reads TGTGCCAGCAGTGAGAATAGTAACACTGAAGCTTTCTTT. The full variable domain, in which reference TRBV2 and TRBJ1-1 provide the parts outside the CDR3, is EPEVTQTPSHQVTQMGQEVILRCVPISNHLYFYWYRQILGQKVEFLVSFYNNEISEKSEIFDDQFSVERPDGSNFTLKIRSTKLEDSAMYFCASSENSNTEAFFGQGTRLTVV.

The chain joins TRBV7-2 to TRBJ1-1, with D perhaps matching TRBD1 (5 bases). CDR3 size: 13 residues. V was trimmed by 5 bases and J by 7 bases, leaving 14 bases between them. From germline, CDR1 is SGHTA and CDR2 FQGNSA. This CDR3 is CASSLRRGNEAFF. The CDR3 region has the DNA TGTGCCAGCAGCCTCAGGAGGGGTAATGAAGCTTTCTTT.

This clonotype was recorded at least ten times. The V call is TRBV7-8, the J call TRBJ1-1; 12 bases match TRBD1. This CDR3 has 16 amino acids. Germline CDR1 SGHVS, CDR2 FQNEAQ. Unmatched junction bases numbered 9, after V lost 7 bases and J lost 3 bases. The CDR3 DNA reads TGTGCCAGCAAAATCCCGGGACAGGGGGCGCACACTGAAGCTTTCTTT. Its translation is CASKIPGQGAHTEAFF.

The chain is built from TRBV27 and TRBJ2-1; D is unresolved. Trimming stripped 3 bases from V and 6 bases from J, with 12 bases between. Germline V gives CDR1 MNHEY, CDR2 SMNVEV (reference sequence). This CDR3 region has 14 residues. CDR3 sequence reads: CASSLRPAINEQFF. CDR3 in DNA: TGTGCCAGCAGTTTGCGGCCAGCTATCAATGAGCAGTTCTTC.

The chain links TRBV24-1 to TRBJ2-1; the D gene could be TRBD1 or TRBD2 (5 bases each). The CDR3 length is 13 residues. Deletions cut 6 bases from V and 6 bases from J, with 11 bases between. The V gene's germline CDR1 is KGHDR and CDR2 SFDVKD. Here the CDR3 reads CATSRTGTNEQFF. The CDR3 bases are TGTGCCACCAGTAGGACCGGGACCAATGAGCAGTTCTTC.

This clonotype appeared many times. The chain carries TRBV7-9 and TRBJ2-1; possible D gene TRBD1, 7 bases. There are 16 residues in the CDR3. Trimming removed 1 base from V and 7 bases from J, with 17 bases in between. Germline V gene sequence: CDR1 SEHNR, CDR2 FQNEAQ (reference sequence). The DNA of the CDR3 is TGTGCCAGCAGCTTAGGTCACAGGGGACGGGGGAATGAGCAGTTCTTC. Translating gives CASSLGHRGRGNEQFF.

This clonotype showed up many times. This sequence joins TRBV7-9 and TRBJ1-2; no clear D gene. Trimming shortened V by 2 bases and J by 4 bases, and 11 bases separated the two germline ends. Germline CDR1 reads SEHNR; CDR2 reads FQNEAQ (reference sequence). The CDR3 has 14 residues. Here the CDR3 DNA reads TGTGCCAGCAGCTTAAACACGGGCCTCTATGGCTACACCTTC. It yields the protein CASSLNTGLYGYTF.

This clonotype was counted at least ten times. The genes are TRBV7-9 and TRBJ2-7; D is unclear. Germline V CDR1 and CDR2: SEHNR, FQNEAQ (reference sequence). The ends were cut back, 1 base at V and 2 bases at J, with 9 bases in the middle. The CDR3 consists of 14 residues. The CDR3 nucleotides are TGTGCCAGCAGCTTAGGGACGCCGCCCTACGAGCAGTACTTC. This translates into CASSLGTPPYEQYF.

The sample holds many counts of this clonotype. V usage is TRBV5-1 and J usage is TRBJ2-3; the match to TRBD2 covers 11 bases. Germline loops: CDR1 SGHRS, CDR2 YFSETQ. The CDR3 has 15 amino acids. V gave up 5 bases and J gave up 2 bases; unmatched junction bases: 4. The CDR3, as DNA: TGCGCCAGCAGACTAGCGGGGGCCAACACAGATACGCAGTATTTT. It encodes CASRLAGANTDTQYF. Combining the CDR3 with reference TRBV5-1 and TRBJ2-3 gives the whole variable domain KAGVTQTPRYLIKTRGQQVTLSCSPISGHRSVSWYQQTPGQGLQFLFEYFSETQRNKGNFPGRFSGRQFSNSRSEMNVSTLELGDSALYLCASRLAGANTDTQYFGPGTRLTVL.

This clonotype appeared many times. This chain joins TRBV7-2 and TRBJ2-5, with D uncertain. CDR3 size: 14 residues. The germline gives CDR1 SGHTA, CDR2 FQGNSA. V lost 1 base, J lost 1 base, and 7 bases lay in between. CDR3 DNA sequence: TGTGCCAGCAGCTTAGTACGGGTCCAAGAGACCCAGTACTTC. Encoded protein: CASSLVRVQETQYF.

The V gene is TRBV19, the J gene TRBJ1-5, with a possible D match to TRBD1 (6 bases). V gave up 8 bases and J gave up 1 base, with 27 bases separating them. The CDR3 is 19 amino acids. Germline CDR1 is LNHDA and CDR2 is SQIVND (reference sequence). In DNA, the CDR3 is TGTGCCAGTTCTGATCCCCCGGGGACGGGGGCGTCGAGCAATCAGCCCCAGCATTTT. It yields the protein CASSDPPGTGASSNQPQHF.

This clonotype has ten or more counts. The V call is TRBV7-2, the J call TRBJ1-2; D gene unclear. CDR1 and CDR2 from the germline V gene are SGHTA and FQGNSA. V was cut by 0 bases and J by 8 bases, with 10 bases left in between. This CDR3 contains 13 residues. In DNA form, the CDR3 reads TGTGCCAGCAGCTTAGCAAACAGCGGGGGCTACACCTTC. The encoded protein is CASSLANSGGYTF.

This clonotype was seen a few times. V gene TRBV4-3 combines with J gene TRBJ2-7, with 9 positions matching TRBD1. This CDR3 comprises 14 residues. Germline V gives CDR1 LGHNA, CDR2 YSLEER. Trimming took 5 bases from V and 6 from J; bases not matched to a gene: 8. CDR3 amino acids: CASSYRDRDTEQYF. CDR3 sequence (DNA): TGCGCCAGCAGCTACCGGGACAGGGATACCGAGCAGTACTTC.

This chain joins TRBV20-1 and TRBJ2-2; maybe TRBD1 (6 bases). Looked up from germline, CDR1 is DFQATT and CDR2 is SNEGSKA (reference sequence). This CDR3 is 14 amino acids long. Trimming left V 6 bases short and J 2 bases short, with 13 bases between. CDR3 bases: TGCAGTGCGCATCGGGACACTAACACCGGGGAGCTGTTTTTT. Protein sequence: CSAHRDTNTGELFF.

At least ten counts were recorded for this clonotype. The rearrangement joins TRBV7-2 to TRBJ1-2, with a tentative D call TRBD1 (6 bases). The CDR3 contains 16 residues. Germline lookup yields CDR1 SGHTA and CDR2 FQGNSA. V was cut by 5 bases and J by 4 bases, with 20 bases left in between. CDR3 sequence reads: CASSQTPPQGFYGYTF. In DNA form, the CDR3 reads TGTGCCAGCAGCCAAACACCGCCCCAGGGGTTCTATGGCTACACCTTC.

This clonotype occurred many times. V gene TRBV12-5 combines with J gene TRBJ2-1; 8 nucleotides line up with TRBD2. The ends lost 6 bases at V and 6 bases at J; junction bases unmatched: 13. Germline V lookup: CDR1 LGHNT, CDR2 FRNRAP. The CDR3 has 16 residues. CDR3 loop: CASGWPAGGTPNEQFF. The CDR3, as DNA: TGTGCTAGTGGCTGGCCGGCGGGAGGTACCCCCAATGAGCAGTTCTTC. Filled out from reference TRBV12-5 and TRBJ2-1, the complete variable domain reads DARVTQTPRHKVTEMGQEVTMRCQPILGHNTVFWYRQTMMQGLELLAYFRNRAPLDDSGMPKDRFSAEMPDATLATLKIQPSEPRDSAVYFCASGWPAGGTPNEQFFGPGTRLTVL.